This T cell receptor beta chain was recovered during a study of blood T cell repertoires in COVID-19. About the study: Nucleic acid was either cDNA or gDNA, and it came from T cells, B-cell-depleted T cells, or PBMCs.

This CDR3 comprises 14 residues. From germline, CDR1 is SGHRS and CDR2 YFSETQ. V shed 1 base and J shed 4 bases, with 11 bases lying between them. The cohort comprised adults aged roughly 18 to 100 years residing in about two dozen US areas. In the study's own analysis: By means of reference gene primer amplification, nucleated cell counts were estimated. The repertoire was sequenced with immunoSEQ multiplex PCR; TCRdb's copy has only in-frame clones and lacks some. V and J calls and clone size are copied from that table; D and trimming were computed from the DNA. The sample includes about 220,000 clones, 70% to 90% seen only once; the top ten take roughly 3.4%.

Sequenced input: PBMCs or T cells enriched from blood (not recorded which). The rearrangement joins TRBV5-1 to TRBJ1-2, with D possibly matching TRBD1 (6 bases). This clonotype was obtained from a woman in her thirties or forties with acute COVID-19. This chain's CDR3 is CASSLSGDAYGYTF. The CDR3 bases are TGCGCCAGCAGCTTGTCAGGGGATGCCTATGGCTACACCTTC.